Listed below are T cell receptor beta chains from one sample, sequenced in a study of blood T cell repertoires in COVID-19. Assay: immunoSEQ multiplex PCR; the TCRdb copy retains only in-frame clones and omits some. Here the sample spans some 240,000 clones, roughly 82% being singletons. The sample was peripheral blood. These receptors all stem from a middle-aged woman who had recovered from COVID-19. CDR3s include the opening cysteine and the closing phenylalanine or tryptophan. Fields, in order: V gene, clone size, D gene, J gene, CDR3 protein, CDR3 DNA. The D gene is left open where the match is weak. Some rows have no size entry. The others give once, few or many, or a class for an expanded clone.

V gene: TRBV7-9; clone size: NA; D gene: NA; J gene: TRBJ1-2; CDR3 protein: CASSSSGGFDSYTF; CDR3 DNA: TGTGCCAGCAGCTCTAGCGGTGGGTTTGACAGCTACACCTTC
V gene: TRBV27; clone size: once; D gene: TRBD1; J gene: TRBJ1-1; CDR3 protein: CASRIGQGASEAFF; CDR3 DNA: TGTGCCAGCAGAATTGGACAGGGGGCATCTGAAGCTTTCTTT
V gene: TRBV24-1; clone size: NA; D gene: NA; J gene: TRBJ2-3; CDR3 protein: CATQEGTTTDTQYF; CDR3 DNA: TGTGCCACCCAGGAGGGAACGACCACAGATACGCAGTATTTT
V gene: TRBV5-5; clone size: NA; D gene: TRBD1; J gene: TRBJ2-3; CDR3 protein: CASSFTGTGADTQYF; CDR3 DNA: TGTGCCAGCAGCTTTACCGGGACAGGGGCCGATACGCAGTATTTT
V gene: TRBV5-1; clone size: NA; D gene: NA; J gene: TRBJ2-3; CDR3 protein: CASSLDSGETDTQYF; CDR3 DNA: TGCGCCAGCAGCTTGGATTCAGGGGAAACAGATACGCAGTATTTT
V gene: TRBV6-2/TRBV6-3; clone size: NA; D gene: NA; J gene: TRBJ1-5; CDR3 protein: CASSYTTTGFGSQHF; CDR3 DNA: TGTGCCAGCAGTTACACTACGACAGGTTTTGGTTCCCAGCATTTT
V gene: TRBV11-1; clone size: NA; D gene: NA; J gene: TRBJ1-1; CDR3 protein: CASSPHRTSNTEAFF; CDR3 DNA: TGTGCCAGCAGCCCTCACAGAACTTCGAACACTGAAGCTTTCTTT
V gene: TRBV7-2; clone size: NA; D gene: NA; J gene: TRBJ2-3; CDR3 protein: CASSIRGVSDTQYF; CDR3 DNA: TGTGCCAGCAGTATAAGGGGTGTATCAGATACGCAGTATTTT
V gene: TRBV6-5; clone size: NA; D gene: NA; J gene: TRBJ1-5; CDR3 protein: CASSLLAGGAQPQHF; CDR3 DNA: TGTGCCAGCTCCCTCCTCGCGGGGGGCGCGCAGCCCCAGCATTTT
V gene: TRBV5-6; clone size: NA; D gene: NA; J gene: TRBJ2-5; CDR3 protein: CASALAGETQYF; CDR3 DNA: TGTGCCAGCGCACTAGCCGGTGAGACCCAGTACTTC
V gene: TRBV13; clone size: NA; D gene: NA; J gene: TRBJ2-3; CDR3 protein: CASSRGLNTDTQYF; CDR3 DNA: TGTGCCAGCAGCCGGGGACTTAACACAGATACGCAGTATTTT
V gene: TRBV27; clone size: NA; D gene: TRBD1; J gene: TRBJ1-6; CDR3 protein: CATTTGNSPLHF; CDR3 DNA: TGTGCCACCACGACAGGGAATTCACCCCTCCACTTT
V gene: TRBV27; clone size: NA; D gene: TRBD1; J gene: TRBJ2-3; CDR3 protein: CASSLGTGGNADTQYF; CDR3 DNA: TGTGCCAGCAGTTTAGGGACAGGGGGCAATGCAGATACGCAGTATTTT
V gene: TRBV6-6; clone size: many; D gene: NA; J gene: TRBJ2-7; CDR3 protein: CASRTAGLDEQYF; CDR3 DNA: TGTGCCAGCAGGACGGCAGGGTTAGACGAGCAGTACTTC
V gene: TRBV4-1; clone size: once; D gene: TRBD1; J gene: TRBJ1-1; CDR3 protein: CASSQDSTPDRSTEAFF; CDR3 DNA: TGCGCCAGCAGCCAAGATTCAACCCCGGACAGGAGCACTGAAGCTTTCTTT
V gene: TRBV4-2; clone size: NA; D gene: NA; J gene: TRBJ1-2; CDR3 protein: CASSQAANYGYTF; CDR3 DNA: TGTGCCAGCAGCCAAGCCGCTAACTATGGCTACACCTTC
V gene: TRBV15; clone size: NA; D gene: TRBD2; J gene: TRBJ2-1; CDR3 protein: CATSRGLADEQFF; CDR3 DNA: TGTGCCACCAGCAGGGGACTAGCGGATGAGCAGTTCTTC
V gene: TRBV24-1; clone size: NA; D gene: TRBD1; J gene: TRBJ2-2; CDR3 protein: CATTGGGELFF; CDR3 DNA: TGTGCCACCACAGGGGGCGGGGAGCTGTTTTTT
V gene: TRBV6-5; clone size: few; D gene: TRBD1; J gene: TRBJ2-7; CDR3 protein: CASSYQTGTYEQYF; CDR3 DNA: TGTGCCAGCAGTTACCAGACAGGGACCTACGAGCAGTACTTC
V gene: TRBV19; clone size: once; D gene: NA; J gene: TRBJ1-2; CDR3 protein: CASSIEDSNYGYTF; CDR3 DNA: TGTGCCAGTAGTATAGAGGACAGTAACTATGGCTACACCTTC
V gene: TRBV4-2; clone size: NA; D gene: NA; J gene: TRBJ2-2; CDR3 protein: CASSQLTENTGELFF; CDR3 DNA: TGTGCCAGCAGCCAGTTGACAGAGAACACCGGGGAGCTGTTTTTT
V gene: TRBV19; clone size: NA; D gene: NA; J gene: TRBJ1-2; CDR3 protein: CASSIAAGAIYGYTF; CDR3 DNA: TGTGCCAGTAGTATTGCGGCAGGGGCGATCTATGGCTACACCTTC
V gene: TRBV5-6; clone size: NA; D gene: NA; J gene: TRBJ1-1; CDR3 protein: CASSFAGNEAFF; CDR3 DNA: TGTGCCAGCAGCTTTGCAGGTAATGAAGCTTTCTTT
V gene: TRBV6-1; clone size: NA; D gene: TRBD1; J gene: TRBJ1-6; CDR3 protein: CASSGQGSSSSYNSPLHF; CDR3 DNA: TGTGCCAGCAGTGGACAGGGCAGCAGCTCTTCCTATAATTCACCCCTCCACTTT
V gene: TRBV9; clone size: once; D gene: NA; J gene: TRBJ2-5; CDR3 protein: CASSVTGAQETQYF; CDR3 DNA: TGTGCCAGCAGCGTGACAGGAGCACAAGAGACCCAGTACTTC
V gene: TRBV21-1; clone size: NA; D gene: NA; J gene: TRBJ2-2; CDR3 protein: CASSKRQPPRDTGELFF; CDR3 DNA: TGTGCCAGCAGCAAGCGACAGCCCCCTCGCGACACCGGGGAGCTGTTTTTT
V gene: TRBV6-5; clone size: NA; D gene: TRBD2; J gene: TRBJ2-3; CDR3 protein: CASSLGLAELDTQYF; CDR3 DNA: TGTGCCAGCAGTCTCGGACTAGCGGAGCTGGATACGCAGTATTTT
V gene: TRBV18; clone size: NA; D gene: TRBD1; J gene: TRBJ2-2; CDR3 protein: CASSRDRADTGELFF; CDR3 DNA: TGTGCCAGCTCACGGGACAGGGCTGACACCGGGGAGCTGTTTTTT